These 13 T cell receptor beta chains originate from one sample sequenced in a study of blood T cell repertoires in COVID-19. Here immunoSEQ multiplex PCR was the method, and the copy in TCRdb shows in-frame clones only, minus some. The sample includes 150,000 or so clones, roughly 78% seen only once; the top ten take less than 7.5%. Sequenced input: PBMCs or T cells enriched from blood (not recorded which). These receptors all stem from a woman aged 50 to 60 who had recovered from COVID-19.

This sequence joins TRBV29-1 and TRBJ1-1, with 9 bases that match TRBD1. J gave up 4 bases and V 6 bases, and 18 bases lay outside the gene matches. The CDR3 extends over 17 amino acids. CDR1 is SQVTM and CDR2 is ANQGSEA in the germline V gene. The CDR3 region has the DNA TGCAGCGTCCTTTCTAACAGGGGGCTGGGATCGCCCACTGAAGCTTTCTTT. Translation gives CSVLSNRGLGSPTEAFF.

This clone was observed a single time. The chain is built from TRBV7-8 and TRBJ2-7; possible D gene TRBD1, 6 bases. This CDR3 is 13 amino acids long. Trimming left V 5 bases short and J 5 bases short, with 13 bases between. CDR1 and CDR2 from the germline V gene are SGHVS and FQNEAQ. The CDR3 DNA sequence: TGTGCCAGCAGCCGAATTACAGGGAACGAGCAGTACTTC. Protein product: CASSRITGNEQYF.

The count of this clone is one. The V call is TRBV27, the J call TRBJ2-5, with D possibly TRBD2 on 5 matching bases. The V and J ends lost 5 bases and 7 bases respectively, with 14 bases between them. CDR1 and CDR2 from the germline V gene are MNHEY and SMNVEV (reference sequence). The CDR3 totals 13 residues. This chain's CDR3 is CASSPAGVVTQYF. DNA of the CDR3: TGTGCCAGCAGTCCTGCGGGCGTAGTGACCCAGTACTTC.

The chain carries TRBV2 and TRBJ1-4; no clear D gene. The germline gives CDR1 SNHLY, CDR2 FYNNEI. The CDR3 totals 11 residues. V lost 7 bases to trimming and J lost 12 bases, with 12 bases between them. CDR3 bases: TGTGCCAGCACCAACGGCGGGGAACTGTTTTTT. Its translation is CASTNGGELFF.

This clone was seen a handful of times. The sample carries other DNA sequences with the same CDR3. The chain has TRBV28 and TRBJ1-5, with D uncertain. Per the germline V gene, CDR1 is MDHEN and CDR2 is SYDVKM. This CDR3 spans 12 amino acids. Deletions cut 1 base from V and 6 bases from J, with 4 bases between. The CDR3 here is CASSLYRQPQHF. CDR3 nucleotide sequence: TGTGCCAGCAGTTTATATCGTCAGCCCCAGCATTTT.

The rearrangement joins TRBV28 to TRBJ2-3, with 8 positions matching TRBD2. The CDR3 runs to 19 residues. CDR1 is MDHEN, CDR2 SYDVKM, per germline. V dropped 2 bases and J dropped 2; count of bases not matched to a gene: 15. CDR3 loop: CASSLRRGGRVINTDTQYF. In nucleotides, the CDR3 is TGTGCCAGCAGTTTAAGACGGGGGGGCCGCGTAATAAACACAGATACGCAGTATTTT.

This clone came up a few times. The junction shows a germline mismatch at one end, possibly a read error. The CDR3 loop reads CASSITGAPTYYSPLHF. DNA for the CDR3: TGTGCCAGCAGTATCACAGGGGCCCCAACCTATTATTCACCCCTCCACTTT. This chain joins TRBV27 and TRBJ1-6; TRBD1 aligns across 7 bases. Germline assignment: CDR1 MNHEY and CDR2 SMNVEV (reference sequence). The CDR3 covers 17 residues.

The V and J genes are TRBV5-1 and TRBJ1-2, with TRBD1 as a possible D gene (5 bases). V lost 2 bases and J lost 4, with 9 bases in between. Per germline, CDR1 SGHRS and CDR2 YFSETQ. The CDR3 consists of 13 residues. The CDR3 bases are TGCGCCAGCAGCTTTGACAGTAGCTATGGCTACACCTTC. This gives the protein CASSFDSSYGYTF.

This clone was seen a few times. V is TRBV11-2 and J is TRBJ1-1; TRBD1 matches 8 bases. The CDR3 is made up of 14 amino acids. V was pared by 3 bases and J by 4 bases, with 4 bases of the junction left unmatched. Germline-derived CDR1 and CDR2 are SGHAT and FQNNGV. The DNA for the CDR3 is TGTGCCAGCAGCTTCCAGGGGGCTAGCACTGAAGCTTTCTTT. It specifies CASSFQGASTEAFF. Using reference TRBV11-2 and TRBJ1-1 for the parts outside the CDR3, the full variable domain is EAGVAQSPRYKIIEKRQSVAFWCNPISGHATLYWYQQILGQGPKLLIQFQNNGVVDDSQLPKDRFSAERLKGVDSTLKIQPAKLEDSAVYLCASSFQGASTEAFFGQGTRLTVV.

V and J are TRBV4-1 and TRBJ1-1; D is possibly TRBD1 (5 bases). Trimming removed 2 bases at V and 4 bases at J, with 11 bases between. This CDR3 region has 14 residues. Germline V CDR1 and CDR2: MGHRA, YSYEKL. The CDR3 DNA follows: TGCGCCAGCAGCCAACCTGGACATCTCACTGAAGCTTTCTTT. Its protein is CASSQPGHLTEAFF.

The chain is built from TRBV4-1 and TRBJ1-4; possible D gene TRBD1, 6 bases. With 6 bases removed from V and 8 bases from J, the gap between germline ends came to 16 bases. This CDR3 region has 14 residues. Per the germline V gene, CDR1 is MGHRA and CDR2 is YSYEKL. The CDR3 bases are TGCGCCAGCAGAACCTGGGACAAGGGGGAAAAACTGTTTTTT. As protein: CASRTWDKGEKLFF.

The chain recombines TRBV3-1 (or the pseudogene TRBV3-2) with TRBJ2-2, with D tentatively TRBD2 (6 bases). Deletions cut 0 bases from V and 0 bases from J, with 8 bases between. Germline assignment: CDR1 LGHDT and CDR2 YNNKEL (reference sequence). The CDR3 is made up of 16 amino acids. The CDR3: CASSQEVAANTGELFF. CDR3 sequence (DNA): TGTGCCAGCAGCCAAGAAGTAGCGGCGAACACCGGGGAGCTGTTTTTT.

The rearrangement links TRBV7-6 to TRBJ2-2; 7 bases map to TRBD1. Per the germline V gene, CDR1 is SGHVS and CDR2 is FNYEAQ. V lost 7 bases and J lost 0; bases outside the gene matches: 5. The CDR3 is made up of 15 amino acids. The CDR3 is CASTGQESNTGELFF. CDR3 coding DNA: TGTGCCAGCACCGGACAGGAGTCGAACACCGGGGAGCTGTTTTTT.